This T cell receptor (beta chain) was observed in a study of CXCR3-negative and CXCR3-positive naive CD8 T cells. Study conclusions and caveats: Fresh PBMCs went into most assays, and CXCR3 expression partly declined after cryopreservation. Comparison of naive cells showed more hydrophobic TRB CDR3s in CXCR3-positive than in CXCR3-negative naive cells.

Concerning this clonotype: Antigen: not known.

Germline V lookup: CDR1 LNHNV, CDR2 YYDKDF (reference sequence). CDR3 length: 16 amino acids. Each CD8+ T cell subset was sorted in triplicate, some 270,000 cells each. Carrying UMI labels, the TRB cDNA libraries were prepared through 5' RACE. Reanalyzing the 5' RACE reads, TCRdb keeps one entry per CDR3 protein, without DNA. The table for this sample gives about 98,000 distinct CDR3 sequences. Sequences were obtained from naive CXCR3+ CD8+ T cells from blood. Subset noted: CD45RO-CCR7+CD27+CD95- naive CD8+ T cells expressing CXCR3 (TNR3+). This clonotype was obtained from a human donor in good health. Some clones in this sample may be carry-over from other donors' samples. The rearrangement links TRBV15 to TRBJ1-6; TCRdb calls TRBD1, which cannot be checked without DNA. CDR3 region: CATSRDWSGADSPLHF.